A single sample is the source of the 9 T cell receptor beta chains below, sequenced in a study of blood T cells in healthy people across ages. The authors ran a second PCR of 7 to 11 cycles using a sample-barcoded 5' primer and a J-beta primer mix. TCRdb re-analysed the 5' RACE reads in MiXCR, keeping a single row per CDR3 protein. Here the sample spans about 720,000 distinct CDR3 sequences, roughly 20% being singletons. Sequencing was carried out using blood. These receptors all come from a man aged 65 to 79 in good health.

V is TRBV12-3 or TRBV12-4 and J is TRBJ1-2; D remains unclear. V lost 3 bases and J 3 bases, leaving 11 bases between the germline ends. This CDR3 spans 14 amino acids. The CDR3 loop is CASSLGPLDYGYTF. The CDR3 nucleotides read TGTGCCAGCAGTTTGGGTCCTTTGGACTATGGCTACACCTTC.

The chain recombines TRBV20-1 with TRBJ2-5, with D possibly being TRBD1 (5 bases). This CDR3 is 15 amino acids long. Germline CDR1 reads DFQATT; CDR2 reads SNEGSKA (reference sequence). Trimming left V 6 bases short and J 5 bases short, with 22 bases between. The CDR3 here is CSARSLTGSPETQYF. The CDR3 bases are TGCAGTGCAAGATCCCTCACAGGATCGCCGGAGACCCAGTACTTC.

This clonotype was observed at least ten times. The rearrangement links TRBV29-1 to TRBJ2-4; TRBD1 agrees at 7 bases. Looked up from germline, CDR1 is SQVTM and CDR2 is ANQGSEA. CDR3 length equals 14 residues. V lost 5 bases to trimming and J lost 2 bases; unmatched junction nucleotides: 6. Here the CDR3 reads CSVRLQGTKNIQYF. The CDR3 DNA reads as TGCAGCGTTCGATTACAGGGGACCAAAAACATTCAGTACTTC.

This clonotype appeared a few times. J is TRBJ1-2 and V is TRBV14; D gene unclear. Germline V lookup: CDR1 SGHDN, CDR2 FVKESK. The V end was cut by 6 bases, the J end by 5 bases, with 13 bases between. CDR3 size: 13 residues. The CDR3 loop reads CASSEGGRYGYTF. CDR3 DNA: TGTGCCAGCAGTGAGGGAGGGAGGTATGGCTACACCTTC. Drawing the rest from reference TRBV14 and TRBJ1-2, the complete variable domain is EAGVTQFPSHSVIEKGQTVTLRCDPISGHDNLYWYRRVMGKEIKFLLHFVKESKQDESGMPNNRFLAERTGGTYSTLKVQPAELEDSGVYFCASSEGGRYGYTFGSGTRLTVV.

The rearrangement uses TRBV20-1 and TRBJ2-1; 7 positions agree with TRBD2. With 0 bases clipped from V and 10 bases from J, the junction kept 15 bases outside the gene matches. CDR3 length: 16 amino acids. Germline loops: CDR1 DFQATT, CDR2 SNEGSKA (reference sequence). The CDR3 DNA reads TGCAGTGCTAGAGATAGGGCGGGAGAGGTCAGGGTCGAGCAGTTCTTC. Its protein product is CSARDRAGEVRVEQFF.

This clonotype was seen a few times. The chain couples TRBV5-6 to TRBJ2-3; 7 nucleotides line up with TRBD1. Germline V gives CDR1 SGHDT, CDR2 YYEEEE. The CDR3 is 16 residues long. V was clipped by 4 bases and J by 0 bases; unmatched bases: 8. For the CDR3, the DNA is TGTGCCAGCAGCCCAACAACAGGGGCTAGCACAGATACGCAGTATTTT. Its protein is CASSPTTGASTDTQYF.

The chain uses TRBV30 and TRBJ2-1, with D hard to call. CDR1 is GTSNPN, CDR2 SVGIG, per germline (reference sequence). The CDR3 spans 12 residues. Trimming shortened V by 4 bases and J by 10 bases, and 14 bases separated the two germline ends. CDR3 sequence reads: CAWNEPVNEQFF. CDR3 nucleotide sequence: TGTGCCTGGAACGAACCCGTGAACGAGCAGTTCTTC.

This sequence joins TRBV12-3 or TRBV12-4 and TRBJ2-1, with a weak D call TRBD2 (6 bases). Trimming took off 7 bases at V and 0 bases at J, with 13 bases between the two ends. The CDR3 is 15 amino acids. For the CDR3, the DNA is TGTGCCAGCACCTTGGGACTGCACTCCTACAATGAGCAGTTCTTC. Encoded protein: CASTLGLHSYNEQFF.

This sequence joins TRBV6-6 and TRBJ2-7; possibly TRBD1 for D (6 bases). Deletions cut 5 bases from V and 5 bases from J, with 19 bases between. Germline CDR1 reads MNHNY; CDR2 reads SVGAGI (reference sequence). This CDR3 has 15 amino acids. The CDR3 DNA reads TGTGCCAGCAGTCAAGGACAGCCCCCAGGGAACGAGCAGTACTTC. This codes for CASSQGQPPGNEQYF.